Here is one T cell receptor (beta chain) with its context. This table comes from immunoSEQ multiplex PCR, and its TCRdb copy is limited to in-frame clones, with some not included. This table has roughly 110,000 clones, about 90% appearing once. The data belong to a study of T cell changes during pregnancy in multiple sclerosis. Sequencing used peripheral blood, obtained in the third trimester of pregnancy. This clonotype was obtained from a female donor in good health, enrolled as a control in a pregnancy study.

The CDR3 coding sequence is TGTCAAGCACGGGGCCGCTATCCGGGGGACGAGCAGTACTTC. It encodes CQARGRYPGDEQYF. The chain links TRBV27 to TRBJ2-7; TRBD2 might be the D (6 bases). CDR3 size: 14 residues. Germline values: CDR1 MNHEY, CDR2 SMNVEV (reference sequence).